Listed here are 2 T cell receptor beta chains from one sample, sequenced in a study of CD8+CD57+ T cells in acquired aplastic anemia (dated by TCRdb to 2017 to 2018). Instrument on record: Illumina HiSeq 2000. Profiling of TCR beta VDJ combinations and CDR3 sequences used genomic DNA as the template. TCRdb reanalyzed the raw reads on its own, using fastp at Q25 for trimming and MiXCR for clone calling, and kept in-frame beta chains. CDR3 protein duplicates are merged, each entry listing the most common genes and DNA. Within this sample are 150,000 to 200,000 distinct CDR3 sequences, with 50% to 75% of them counted one time only. The ten top clones hold roughly 50% of the sample. The sequencing input was sorted CD4+, CD8+, or CD8+CD57+ T cells (not recorded which) from PBMCs. Receptor source: a human donor with severe aplastic anemia or a healthy control (not recorded which).

The chain combines TRBV7-8 with TRBJ2-2; the match to TRBD1 covers 8 bases. The germline CDR1 and CDR2 sequences are SGHVS and FQNEAQ. V lost 3 bases, J lost 4 bases, and 7 bases stayed unmatched. This CDR3 has 16 amino acids. This chain's CDR3 is CASSFPGQVLTGELFF. The DNA for the CDR3 is TGTGCCAGCAGCTTTCCGGGACAGGTTCTCACCGGGGAGCTGTTTTTT.

This sequence joins TRBV9 and TRBJ2-7, with D tentatively TRBD2 (5 bases). The CDR3 runs to 11 residues. In germline, CDR1 is SGDLS, CDR2 YYNGEE. V was clipped by 6 bases and J by 3 bases, with 7 bases between them. As DNA, the CDR3 is TGTGCCAGCACCGAGGGCTACGAGCAGTACTTC. Its protein is CASTEGYEQYF.